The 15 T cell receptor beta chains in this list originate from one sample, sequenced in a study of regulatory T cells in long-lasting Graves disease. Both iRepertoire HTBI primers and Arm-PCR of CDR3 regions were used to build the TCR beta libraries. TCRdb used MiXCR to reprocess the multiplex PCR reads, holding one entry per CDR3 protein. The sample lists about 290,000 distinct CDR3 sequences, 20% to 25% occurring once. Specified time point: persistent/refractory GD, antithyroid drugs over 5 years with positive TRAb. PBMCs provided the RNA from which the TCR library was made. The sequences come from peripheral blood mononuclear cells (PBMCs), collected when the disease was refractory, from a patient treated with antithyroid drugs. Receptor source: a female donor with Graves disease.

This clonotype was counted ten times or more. CDR3 residues: CAKPTAKETQYF. CDR3 nucleotides: TGTGCCAAGCCTACTGCAAAAGAGACCCAGTACTTC. The chain carries TRBV7-3 and TRBJ2-5; D not certain. The CDR3 length is 12 residues. V was cut by 10 bases and J by 3 bases, with 12 bases left in between. Germline CDR1 is SGHTA and CDR2 is FQGTGA.

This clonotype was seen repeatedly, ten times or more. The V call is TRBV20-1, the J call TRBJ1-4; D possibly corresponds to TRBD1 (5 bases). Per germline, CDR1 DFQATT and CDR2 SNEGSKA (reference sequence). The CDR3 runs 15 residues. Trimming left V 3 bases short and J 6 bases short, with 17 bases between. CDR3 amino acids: CSASNSEGLDEKLFF. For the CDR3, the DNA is TGCAGTGCTAGTAACTCGGAGGGGCTAGATGAAAAACTGTTTTTT.

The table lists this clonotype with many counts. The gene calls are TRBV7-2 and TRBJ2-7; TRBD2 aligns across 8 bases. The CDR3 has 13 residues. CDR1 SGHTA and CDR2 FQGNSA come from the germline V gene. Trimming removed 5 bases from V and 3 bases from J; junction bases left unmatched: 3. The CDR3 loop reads CASSPGGGYEQYF. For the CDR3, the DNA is TGTGCCAGCAGCCCGGGAGGGGGCTACGAGCAGTACTTC.

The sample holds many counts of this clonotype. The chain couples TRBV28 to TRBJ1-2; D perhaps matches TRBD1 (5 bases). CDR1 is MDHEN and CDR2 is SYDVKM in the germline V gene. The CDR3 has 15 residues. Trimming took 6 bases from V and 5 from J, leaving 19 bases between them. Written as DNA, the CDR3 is TGTGCCAGCAGCCCCCCTTCGACAGCCTTGTATGGCTACACCTTC. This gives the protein CASSPPSTALYGYTF.

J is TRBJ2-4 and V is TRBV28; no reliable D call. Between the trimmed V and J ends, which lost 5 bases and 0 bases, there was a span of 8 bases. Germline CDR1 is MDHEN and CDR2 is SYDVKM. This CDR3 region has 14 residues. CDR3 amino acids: CASSPTPAKNIQYF. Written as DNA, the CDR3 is TGTGCCAGCAGTCCAACCCCAGCCAAAAACATTCAGTACTTC.

The CDR3 DNA follows: TGTGCCAGTAGTGACGACCTAGCGGGAGCAGAGACCCAGTACTTC. Its translation is CASSDDLAGAETQYF. The chain carries TRBV19 and TRBJ2-5, with 10 nucleotides matching TRBD2. This CDR3 is built from 15 residues. Germline-derived CDR1 and CDR2 are LNHDA and SQIVND (reference sequence). Trimming took 5 bases from V and 4 from J; bases not matched to a gene: 7.

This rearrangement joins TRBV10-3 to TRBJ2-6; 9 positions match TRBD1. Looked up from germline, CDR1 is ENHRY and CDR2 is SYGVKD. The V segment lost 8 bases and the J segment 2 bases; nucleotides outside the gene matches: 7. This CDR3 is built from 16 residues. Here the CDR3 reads CAIEGQGGPGANVLTF. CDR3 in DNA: TGTGCCATCGAGGGACAGGGAGGCCCTGGGGCCAACGTCCTGACTTTC.

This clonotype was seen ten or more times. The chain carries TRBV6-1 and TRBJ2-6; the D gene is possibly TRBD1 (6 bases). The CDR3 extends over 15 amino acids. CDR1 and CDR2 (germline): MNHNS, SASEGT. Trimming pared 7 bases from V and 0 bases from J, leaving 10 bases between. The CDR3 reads CASTRTDSGANVLTF. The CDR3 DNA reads TGTGCCAGCACCCGGACAGACTCTGGGGCCAACGTCCTGACTTTC.

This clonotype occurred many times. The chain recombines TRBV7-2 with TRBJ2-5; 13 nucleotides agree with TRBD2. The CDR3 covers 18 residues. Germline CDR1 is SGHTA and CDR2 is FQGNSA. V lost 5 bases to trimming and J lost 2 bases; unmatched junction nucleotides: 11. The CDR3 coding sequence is TGTGCCAGCAGCCAGGGACTAGCGGGATTGCGTGGGCAAGAGACCCAGTACTTC. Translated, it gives CASSQGLAGLRGQETQYF.

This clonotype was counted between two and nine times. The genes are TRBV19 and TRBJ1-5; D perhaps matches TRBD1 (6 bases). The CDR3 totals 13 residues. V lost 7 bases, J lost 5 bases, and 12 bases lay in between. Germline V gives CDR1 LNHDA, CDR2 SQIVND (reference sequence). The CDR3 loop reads CASKDSTYQPQHF. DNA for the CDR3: TGTGCCAGTAAGGACAGCACCTATCAGCCCCAGCATTTT.

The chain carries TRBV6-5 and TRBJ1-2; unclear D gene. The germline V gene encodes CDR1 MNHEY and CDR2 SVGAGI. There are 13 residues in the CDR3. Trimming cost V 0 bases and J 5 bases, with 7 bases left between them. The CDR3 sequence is CASSYSRGYGYTF. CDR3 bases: TGTGCCAGCAGTTACTCCCGTGGATATGGCTACACCTTC.

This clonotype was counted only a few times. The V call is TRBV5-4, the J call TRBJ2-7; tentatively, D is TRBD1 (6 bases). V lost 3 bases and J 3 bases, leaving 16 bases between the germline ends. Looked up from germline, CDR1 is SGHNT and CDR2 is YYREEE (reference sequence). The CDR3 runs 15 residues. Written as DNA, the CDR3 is TGTGCCAGCAGCTCTGGGGGCGGTGCATACTACGAGCAGTACTTC. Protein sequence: CASSSGGGAYYEQYF.

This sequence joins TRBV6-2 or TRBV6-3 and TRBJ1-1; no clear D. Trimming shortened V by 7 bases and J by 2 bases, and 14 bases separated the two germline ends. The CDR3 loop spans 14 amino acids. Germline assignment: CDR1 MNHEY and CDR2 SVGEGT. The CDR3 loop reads CASTPPQVNTEAFF. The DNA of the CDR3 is TGTGCCAGCACTCCCCCCCAGGTAAACACTGAAGCTTTCTTT.

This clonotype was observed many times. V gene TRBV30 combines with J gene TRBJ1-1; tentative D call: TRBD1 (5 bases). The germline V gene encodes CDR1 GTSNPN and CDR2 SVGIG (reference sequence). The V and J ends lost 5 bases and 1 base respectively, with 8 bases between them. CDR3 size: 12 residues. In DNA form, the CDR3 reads TGTGCCTGGGCTCAGGGGAACACTGAAGCTTTCTTT. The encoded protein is CAWAQGNTEAFF.

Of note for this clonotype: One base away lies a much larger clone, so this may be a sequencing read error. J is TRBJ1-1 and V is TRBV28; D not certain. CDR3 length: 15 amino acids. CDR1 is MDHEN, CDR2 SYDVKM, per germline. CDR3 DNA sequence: TGTGCCAGTTGCGCCTGGGAGGGAAGGAACACTGGAGCTTTCTTT. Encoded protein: CASCAWEGRNTGAFF. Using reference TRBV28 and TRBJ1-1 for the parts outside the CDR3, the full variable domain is DVKVTQSSRYLVKRTGEKVFLECVQDMDHENMFWYRQDPGLGLRLIYFSYDVKMKEKGDIPEGYSVSREKKERFSLILESASTNQTSMYLCASCAWEGRNTGAFFGQGTRLTVV.